This T cell receptor beta chain emerged from a study of blood T cell repertoires in COVID-19. The CDR3 has 11 residues. V lost 11 bases and J lost 3, with 9 bases in between. CDR1 is MNHEY and CDR2 is SVGAGI in the germline V gene. The protocol was immunoSEQ multiplex PCR, while the TCRdb copy is restricted to in-frame clones and leaves out a portion. Among 540,000 or so clones listed, 70% to 90% were seen once. The material sequenced was peripheral blood. This chain joins TRBV6-5 and TRBJ2-3, with D possibly matching TRBD1 (6 bases). This receptor was taken from a woman aged 45-65 years with COVID-19, enrolled during active disease. The chain's CDR3 is CAGQGTDTQYF. The CDR3 DNA follows: TGTGCCGGCCAGGGGACAGATACGCAGTATTTT.